The 22 T cell receptor beta chains presented below share a single source sample, sequenced in a study of blood T cell repertoires in COVID-19 (dated by TCRdb to the early 2020s). The library was built by means of the immunoSEQ multiplex PCR assay. TCRdb stores this immuneACCESS table with in-frame sequences only. Part of the clones is absent; in the studies checked, under half of the shortfall reflects unresolved V genes, and no reason is known for the rest. The sample table holds 100,000 or so clones, of which less than 85% were seen once. The ten largest account for around 2% of the sample. The sample comprised peripheral blood. These receptors were collected from a woman between 65 and 79 years old with active or convalescent COVID-19.

The chain recombines TRBV5-1 with TRBJ2-3, with 7 bases identical to TRBD2. Germline V CDR1 and CDR2: SGHRS, YFSETQ. CDR3 length: 16 amino acids. Trimming removed 0 bases from V and 2 bases from J; junction bases left unmatched: 6. CDR3 loop: CASSLGLAEHTDTQYF. The CDR3, as DNA: TGCGCCAGCAGCTTGGGTCTAGCGGAGCACACAGATACGCAGTATTTT.

Only a few counts were recorded for this clone. This chain uses TRBV10-3 with TRBJ1-3; D is perhaps TRBD1 (5 bases). CDR1 and CDR2 (germline): ENHRY, SYGVKD. Trimming took off 6 bases at V and 4 bases at J, with 16 bases between the two ends. The CDR3 is 15 residues long. The CDR3 DNA reads TGTGCCATCAGCCAGGGATATGCGGCGGGAAACACCATATATTTT. As protein: CAISQGYAAGNTIYF.

This clone was found once. The V and J genes are TRBV5-1 and TRBJ2-4; 7 nucleotides align to TRBD1. This CDR3 spans 14 amino acids. Germline-derived CDR1 and CDR2 are SGHRS and YFSETQ. V was pared by 1 base and J by 9 bases, with 7 bases of the junction left unmatched. The CDR3 coding sequence is TGCGCCAGCAGCTTGTCCGGTCGGGACAGCATTCAGTACTTC. This translates into CASSLSGRDSIQYF.

This rearrangement joins TRBV20-1 to TRBJ1-6; 7 bases are a match to TRBD1. With V trimmed by 3 bases and J by 6 bases, 8 bases remained unmatched. The CDR3 length is 15 residues. Germline values: CDR1 DFQATT, CDR2 SNEGSKA (reference sequence). The CDR3 region has the DNA TGCAGTGCTAGTGTGGGACAGACACTTAATTCACCCCTCCACTTT. Encoded protein: CSASVGQTLNSPLHF.

This clone was seen a few times. The rearrangement joins TRBV28 to TRBJ1-6, with D possibly matching TRBD1 (5 bases). V gave up 6 bases and J gave up 17 bases, with 17 bases separating them. Germline V CDR1 and CDR2: MDHEN, SYDVKM. The CDR3 is 12 amino acids. The CDR3 loop reads CASSSQDSLVHF. CDR3 coding DNA: TGTGCCAGCAGCTCCCAAGACAGCCTTGTCCACTTT.

This clone was recorded a few times. The chain links TRBV12-3 or TRBV12-4 to TRBJ1-6; D is possibly TRBD1 (5 bases). Trimming shortened V by 4 bases and J by 7 bases, and 5 bases separated the two germline ends. This CDR3 has 12 amino acids. CDR3: CASSSGNSPLHF. The CDR3 region has the DNA TGTGCCAGCAGTTCAGGGAATTCACCCCTCCACTTT.

This chain uses TRBV11-2 with TRBJ2-7, with 10 bases that match TRBD1. The CDR3 contains 15 residues. The junction had 6 bases not matched to a gene; V was cut back by 3 bases and J by 4 bases. Germline assignment: CDR1 SGHAT and CDR2 FQNNGV. The CDR3 DNA follows: TGTGCCAGCAGCTTCGGGACAGGGGAGGGTTACGAGCAGTACTTC. It yields the protein CASSFGTGEGYEQYF.

The chain recombines TRBV5-1 with TRBJ1-1; 8 positions agree with TRBD1. Germline V gene lookup returns CDR1 SGHRS and CDR2 YFSETQ. This CDR3 has 15 residues. Trimming cost V 0 bases and J 3 bases; bases outside gene matches: 4. The CDR3 DNA sequence: TGCGCCAGCAGCTTGGAGGACAGGGTCGACACTGAAGCTTTCTTT. Translated: CASSLEDRVDTEAFF.

This clone has a handful of counts. The V call is TRBV28, the J call TRBJ1-5; D call uncertain. This CDR3 comprises 13 residues. V shed 7 bases and J shed 0 bases, with 7 bases lying between them. Germline V gene lookup returns CDR1 MDHEN and CDR2 SYDVKM. CDR3: CASTRDSNQPQHF. The CDR3 nucleotides are TGTGCCAGCACGAGGGATAGCAATCAGCCCCAGCATTTT.

The chain joins TRBV25-1 to TRBJ2-1, with 11 bases that match TRBD2. The trim removed 9 bases at V and 8 bases at J, leaving 12 bases unmatched. The CDR3 is 15 amino acids. CDR1 is MGHDK, CDR2 SYGVNS, per germline. The CDR3, as DNA: TGTGCCAGTTCCTCGACTAGCGGGGCCTCCGATGAGCAGTTCTTC. Its translation: CASSSTSGASDEQFF.

V is TRBV11-2 and J is TRBJ1-3; TRBD1 agrees at 7 bases. The CDR3 totals 15 residues. Germline V gives CDR1 SGHAT, CDR2 FQNNGV. Trimming at V came to 5 bases and at J to 2 bases, leaving 6 bases not matched to a gene. The CDR3 nucleotides read TGTGCCAGCAGCCTCGACAGGGCTGCTGGAAACACCATATATTTT. It is translated as CASSLDRAAGNTIYF. The full variable domain, in which reference TRBV11-2 and TRBJ1-3 provide the parts outside the CDR3, is EAGVAQSPRYKIIEKRQSVAFWCNPISGHATLYWYQQILGQGPKLLIQFQNNGVVDDSQLPKDRFSAERLKGVDSTLKIQPAKLEDSAVYLCASSLDRAAGNTIYFGEGSWLTVV.

This chain joins TRBV2 and TRBJ2-3; TRBD1 matches 8 bases. CDR3 length: 14 residues. Germline lookup yields CDR1 SNHLY and CDR2 FYNNEI. After removal of 7 bases from V and 0 bases from J, the junction contained 3 bases not matched to a gene. The CDR3 loop reads CASNRDRSTDTQYF. DNA for the CDR3: TGTGCCAGCAATAGGGACAGGAGCACAGATACGCAGTATTTT.

The chain couples TRBV2 to TRBJ2-3, with 15 bases matching TRBD2. Germline lookup yields CDR1 SNHLY and CDR2 FYNNEI. V trimming: 5 bases; J trimming: 4 bases; junction bases outside the gene matches: 4. CDR3 length equals 16 residues. CDR3 nucleotide sequence: TGTGCCAGCAGTAGGACTAGCGGGAGGGGTGCAGATACGCAGTATTTT. It specifies CASSRTSGRGADTQYF.

The gene calls are TRBV6-2 or TRBV6-3 and TRBJ1-4; 10 bases match TRBD1. The CDR3 totals 16 residues. J gave up 10 bases and V 5 bases, and 13 bases lay outside the gene matches. Germline CDR1 reads MNHEY; CDR2 reads SVGEGT. CDR3 sequence reads: CASSPPKTGGDGKLFF. As DNA, the CDR3 is TGTGCCAGCAGTCCACCGAAGACAGGGGGCGACGGAAAACTGTTTTTT.

The rearrangement joins TRBV7-2 to TRBJ2-1; TRBD2 matches 12 bases. The germline V gene encodes CDR1 SGHTA and CDR2 FQGNSA. The CDR3 has 15 residues. The trim removed 1 base at V and 8 bases at J, leaving 3 bases unmatched. CDR3 nucleotides: TGTGCCAGCAGCTTAGTACTAGCGGGGGGTCATGAGCAGTTCTTC. Its translation is CASSLVLAGGHEQFF.

The chain couples TRBV2 to TRBJ1-5; 11 nucleotides agree with TRBD1. V lost 2 bases and J lost 0; bases outside the gene matches: 6. The germline V gene has CDR1 SNHLY and CDR2 FYNNEI. CDR3 length equals 18 residues. The CDR3 sequence is CASSEYGDRGYSNQPQHF. The DNA for the CDR3 is TGTGCCAGCAGTGAATATGGGGACAGGGGGTATAGCAATCAGCCCCAGCATTTT.

This chain joins TRBV7-2 and TRBJ1-2; 7 bases match TRBD1. The trim removed 0 bases at V and 0 bases at J, leaving 4 bases unmatched. This CDR3 region has 16 residues. Germline lookup yields CDR1 SGHTA and CDR2 FQGNSA. CDR3 in DNA: TGTGCCAGCAGCTTAGCAGGGACAGCAGCTAACTATGGCTACACCTTC. Protein: CASSLAGTAANYGYTF.

The chain has TRBV2 and TRBJ2-5, with 9 nucleotides matching TRBD1. Trimming took 7 bases from V and 7 from J; bases not matched to a gene: 4. The V gene's germline CDR1 is SNHLY and CDR2 FYNNEI. There are 12 residues in the CDR3. The CDR3 DNA is TGTGCCAGCATTGAGGACAGGGGGACCCAGTACTTC. Translating it yields CASIEDRGTQYF.

The genes are TRBV11-2 and TRBJ1-6; 11 bases are a match to TRBD1. The CDR3 has 19 residues. Germline CDR1 reads SGHAT; CDR2 reads FQNNGV. V dropped 5 bases and J dropped 7; count of bases not matched to a gene: 16. CDR3 amino acids: CASSTRTGGGLGGNSPLHF. The CDR3, as DNA: TGTGCCAGCAGCACACGGACAGGGGGCGGATTGGGAGGAAATTCACCCCTCCACTTT.

The chain carries TRBV6-2 or TRBV6-3 and TRBJ2-5; 7 nucleotides agree with TRBD2. The germline V gene has CDR1 MNHEY and CDR2 SVGEGT. The CDR3 runs to 16 residues. Trimming removed 2 bases from V and 0 bases from J; junction bases left unmatched: 6. CDR3 DNA sequence: TGTGCCAGCAGTTACGGGCGGGGAGGGTACCAAGAGACCCAGTACTTC. Encoded protein: CASSYGRGGYQETQYF.

CDR3 sequence reads: CASSLRTSGRPYNEQFF. For the CDR3, the DNA is TGTGCCAGCAGTCTAAGGACTAGCGGGAGGCCCTACAATGAGCAGTTCTTC. The gene calls are TRBV27 and TRBJ2-1; 14 positions agree with TRBD2. The V gene end was trimmed by 5 bases and the J gene end by 2 bases; junction bases not matched to a gene: 5. The V gene's germline CDR1 is MNHEY and CDR2 SMNVEV (reference sequence). CDR3 length: 17 residues.

The chain joins TRBV28 to TRBJ1-2; 9 bases are a match to TRBD1. The germline gives CDR1 MDHEN, CDR2 SYDVKM. This CDR3 contains 12 residues. J gave up 7 bases and V 5 bases, and 2 bases lay outside the gene matches. The CDR3 protein is CASSTGGLGYTF. CDR3 nucleotide sequence: TGTGCCAGCAGTACAGGGGGCCTTGGCTACACCTTC.